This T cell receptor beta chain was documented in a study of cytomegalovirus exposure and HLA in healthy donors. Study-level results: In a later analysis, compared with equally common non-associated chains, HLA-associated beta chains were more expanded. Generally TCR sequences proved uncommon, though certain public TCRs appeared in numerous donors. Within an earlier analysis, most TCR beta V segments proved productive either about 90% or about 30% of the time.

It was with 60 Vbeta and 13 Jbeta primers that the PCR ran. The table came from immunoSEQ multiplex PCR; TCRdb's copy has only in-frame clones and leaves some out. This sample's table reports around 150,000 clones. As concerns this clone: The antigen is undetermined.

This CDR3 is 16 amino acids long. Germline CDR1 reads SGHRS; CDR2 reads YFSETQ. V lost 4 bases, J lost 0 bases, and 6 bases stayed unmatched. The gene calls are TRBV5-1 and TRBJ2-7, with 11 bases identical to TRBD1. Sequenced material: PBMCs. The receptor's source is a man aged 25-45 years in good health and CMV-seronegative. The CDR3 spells CASSPRGTGGSYEQYF. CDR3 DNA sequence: TGCGCCAGCAGCCCGAGAGGGACAGGGGGCTCCTACGAGCAGTACTTC. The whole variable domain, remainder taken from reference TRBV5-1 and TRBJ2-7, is KAGVTQTPRYLIKTRGQQVTLSCSPISGHRSVSWYQQTPGQGLQFLFEYFSETQRNKGNFPGRFSGRQFSNSRSEMNVSTLELGDSALYLCASSPRGTGGSYEQYFGPGTRLTVT.